This T cell receptor (beta chain) was sequenced for a study of blood T cell repertoires in COVID-19. Background on the study: Whether acute or convalescent, the COVID-19 samples came from the United States, Italy and Spain.

Germline V gene sequence: CDR1 LNHDA, CDR2 SQIVND (reference sequence). The V and J ends lost 6 bases and 2 bases respectively, with 13 bases between them. The CDR3 is made up of 14 amino acids. The protocol was immunoSEQ multiplex PCR, while the TCRdb copy is restricted to in-frame clones and leaves out a portion. The data show 200,000 or so clones, roughly 84% seen once. V gene TRBV19 combines with J gene TRBJ1-2; a weak D match, TRBD1 (6 bases). This sequence originates from a woman aged 55-69 years who had recovered from COVID-19. Specimen: peripheral blood. The CDR3 is CASSRGSPNYGYTF. DNA of the CDR3: TGTGCCAGTAGCAGGGGTTCCCCGAACTATGGCTACACCTTC.